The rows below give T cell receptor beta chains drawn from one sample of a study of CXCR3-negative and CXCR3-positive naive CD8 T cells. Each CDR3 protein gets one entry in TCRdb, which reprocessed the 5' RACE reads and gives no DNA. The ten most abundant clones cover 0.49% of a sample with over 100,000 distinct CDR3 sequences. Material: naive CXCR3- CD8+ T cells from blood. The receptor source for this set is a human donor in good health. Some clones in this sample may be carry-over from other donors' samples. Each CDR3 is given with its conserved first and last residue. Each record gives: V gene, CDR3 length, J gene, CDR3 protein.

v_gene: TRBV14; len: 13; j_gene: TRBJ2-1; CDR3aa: CASSQGTSVEQFF
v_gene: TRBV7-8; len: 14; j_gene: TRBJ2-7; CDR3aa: CASSPPGNSYEQYF
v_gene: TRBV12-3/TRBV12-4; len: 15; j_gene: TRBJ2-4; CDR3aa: CASSLAEGRSDIQYF
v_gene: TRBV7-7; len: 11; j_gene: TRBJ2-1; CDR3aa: CAILAGSEQFF
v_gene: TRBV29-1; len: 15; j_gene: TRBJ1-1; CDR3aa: CSVDSIQGAGTEAFF
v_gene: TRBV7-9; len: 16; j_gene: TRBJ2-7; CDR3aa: CASSPRPGEKSYEQYF
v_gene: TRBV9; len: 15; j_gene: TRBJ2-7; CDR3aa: CASSPGLAEDYEQYF
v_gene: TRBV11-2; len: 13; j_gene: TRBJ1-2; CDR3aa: CAGSSGTGYGYTF
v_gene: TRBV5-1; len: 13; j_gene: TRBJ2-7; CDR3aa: CASSPDLLDEQYF
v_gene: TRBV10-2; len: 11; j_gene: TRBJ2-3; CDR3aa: CASNFGDTQYF
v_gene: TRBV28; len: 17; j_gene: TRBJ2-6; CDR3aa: CASRDVYPDSGANVLTF
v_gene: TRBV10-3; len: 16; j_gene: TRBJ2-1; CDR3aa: CAISEGSGGGYNEQFF
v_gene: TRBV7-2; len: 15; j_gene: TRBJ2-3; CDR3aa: CASSLLAGATDTQYF
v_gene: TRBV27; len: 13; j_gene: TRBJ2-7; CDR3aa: CASSWDARYEQYF
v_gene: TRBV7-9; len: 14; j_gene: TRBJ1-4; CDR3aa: CASSLTGGDEKLFF
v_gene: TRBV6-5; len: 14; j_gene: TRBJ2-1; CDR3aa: CASSHGQGLVEQFF
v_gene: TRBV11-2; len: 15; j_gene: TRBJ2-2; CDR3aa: CASSLVGGQAGELFF
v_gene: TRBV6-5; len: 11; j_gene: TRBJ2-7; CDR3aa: CASTHYHEQYF
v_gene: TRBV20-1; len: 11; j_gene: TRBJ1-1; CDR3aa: CSAREVTEAFF
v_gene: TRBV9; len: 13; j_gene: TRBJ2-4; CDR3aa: CASSVDSGNIQYF
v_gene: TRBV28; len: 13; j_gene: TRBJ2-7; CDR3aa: CASSLGEGAEQYF
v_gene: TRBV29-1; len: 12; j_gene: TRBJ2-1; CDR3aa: CSVDDRGGEQFF
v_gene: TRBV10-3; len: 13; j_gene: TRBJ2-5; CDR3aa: CAISERPQETQYF
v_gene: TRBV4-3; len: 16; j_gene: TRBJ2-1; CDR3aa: CASSQDRQGNYNEQFF
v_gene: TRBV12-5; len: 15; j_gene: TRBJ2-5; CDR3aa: CASGPGTGSQETQYF
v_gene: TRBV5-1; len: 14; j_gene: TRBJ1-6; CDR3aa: CASSLAGSDSPLHF
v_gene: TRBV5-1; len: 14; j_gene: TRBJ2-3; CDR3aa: CASSAAGGPDTQYF
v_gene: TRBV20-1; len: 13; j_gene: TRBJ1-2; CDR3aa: CSARGVDNYGYTF
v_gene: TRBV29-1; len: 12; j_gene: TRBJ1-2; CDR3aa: CSVVRGDYGYTF
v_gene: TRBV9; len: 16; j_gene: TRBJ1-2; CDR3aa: CASSVATGGTNYGYTF
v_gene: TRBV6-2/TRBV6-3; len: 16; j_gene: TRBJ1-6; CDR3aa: CASSSPGQGDNSPLHF
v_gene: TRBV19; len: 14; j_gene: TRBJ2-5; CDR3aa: CASSETSGQETQYF
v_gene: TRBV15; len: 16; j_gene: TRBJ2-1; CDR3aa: CATSGIPSGNSHEQFF
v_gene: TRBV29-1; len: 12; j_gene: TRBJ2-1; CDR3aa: CSVEDSPNEQFF
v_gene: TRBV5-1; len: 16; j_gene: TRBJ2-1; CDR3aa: CASSEVAGGPYNEQFF
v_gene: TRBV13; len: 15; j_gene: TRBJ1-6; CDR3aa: CASSPGTGVNSPLHF
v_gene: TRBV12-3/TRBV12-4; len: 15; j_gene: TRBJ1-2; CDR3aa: CASSPVAGGVNGYTF
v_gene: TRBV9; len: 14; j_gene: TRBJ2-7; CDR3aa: CASSVGGAPYEQYF
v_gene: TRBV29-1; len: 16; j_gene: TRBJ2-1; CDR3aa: CSVLVGTSGRASEQFF
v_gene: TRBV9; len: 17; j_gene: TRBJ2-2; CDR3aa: CASSAPGQDANTGELFF
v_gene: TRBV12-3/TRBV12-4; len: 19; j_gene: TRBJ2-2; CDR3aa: CASSLTAGGPSESSGELFF
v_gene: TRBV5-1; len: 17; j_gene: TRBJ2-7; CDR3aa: CASSLGVLQRSSYEQYF
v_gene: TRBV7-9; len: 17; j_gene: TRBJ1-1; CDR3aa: CASSSGPGLPMNTEAFF
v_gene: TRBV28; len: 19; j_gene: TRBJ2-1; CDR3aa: CAISLSGQGIYPRENEQFF
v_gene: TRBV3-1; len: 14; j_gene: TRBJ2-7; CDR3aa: CASSLSGLRYEQYF
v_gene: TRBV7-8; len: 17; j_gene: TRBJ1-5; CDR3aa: CASSWKEGAHSNQPQHF
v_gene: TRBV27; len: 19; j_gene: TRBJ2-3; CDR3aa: CASSLTTSGRAESTDMQYF
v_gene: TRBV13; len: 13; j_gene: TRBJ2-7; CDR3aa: CASSLGQGDEQYF
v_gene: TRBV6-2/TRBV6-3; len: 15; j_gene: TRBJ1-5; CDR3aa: CASGATANGNQPQHF
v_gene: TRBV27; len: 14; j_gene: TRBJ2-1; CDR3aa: CASSHTTGIYEQFF
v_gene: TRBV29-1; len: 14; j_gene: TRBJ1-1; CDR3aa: CSVEGGPDTTEAFF
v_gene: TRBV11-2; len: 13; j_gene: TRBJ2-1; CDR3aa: CASSLVLVNEQFF
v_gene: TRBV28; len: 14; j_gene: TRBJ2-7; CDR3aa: CASSFWLAGGEQYF
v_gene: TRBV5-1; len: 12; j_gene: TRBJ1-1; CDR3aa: CASSLPGLEAFF
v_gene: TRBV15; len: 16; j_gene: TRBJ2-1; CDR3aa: CATSSRGPPSYNEQFF
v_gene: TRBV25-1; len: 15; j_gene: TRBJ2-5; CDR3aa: CASSEGVSAKETQYF
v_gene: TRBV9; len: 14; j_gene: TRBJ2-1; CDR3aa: CASRVGDSYNEQFF